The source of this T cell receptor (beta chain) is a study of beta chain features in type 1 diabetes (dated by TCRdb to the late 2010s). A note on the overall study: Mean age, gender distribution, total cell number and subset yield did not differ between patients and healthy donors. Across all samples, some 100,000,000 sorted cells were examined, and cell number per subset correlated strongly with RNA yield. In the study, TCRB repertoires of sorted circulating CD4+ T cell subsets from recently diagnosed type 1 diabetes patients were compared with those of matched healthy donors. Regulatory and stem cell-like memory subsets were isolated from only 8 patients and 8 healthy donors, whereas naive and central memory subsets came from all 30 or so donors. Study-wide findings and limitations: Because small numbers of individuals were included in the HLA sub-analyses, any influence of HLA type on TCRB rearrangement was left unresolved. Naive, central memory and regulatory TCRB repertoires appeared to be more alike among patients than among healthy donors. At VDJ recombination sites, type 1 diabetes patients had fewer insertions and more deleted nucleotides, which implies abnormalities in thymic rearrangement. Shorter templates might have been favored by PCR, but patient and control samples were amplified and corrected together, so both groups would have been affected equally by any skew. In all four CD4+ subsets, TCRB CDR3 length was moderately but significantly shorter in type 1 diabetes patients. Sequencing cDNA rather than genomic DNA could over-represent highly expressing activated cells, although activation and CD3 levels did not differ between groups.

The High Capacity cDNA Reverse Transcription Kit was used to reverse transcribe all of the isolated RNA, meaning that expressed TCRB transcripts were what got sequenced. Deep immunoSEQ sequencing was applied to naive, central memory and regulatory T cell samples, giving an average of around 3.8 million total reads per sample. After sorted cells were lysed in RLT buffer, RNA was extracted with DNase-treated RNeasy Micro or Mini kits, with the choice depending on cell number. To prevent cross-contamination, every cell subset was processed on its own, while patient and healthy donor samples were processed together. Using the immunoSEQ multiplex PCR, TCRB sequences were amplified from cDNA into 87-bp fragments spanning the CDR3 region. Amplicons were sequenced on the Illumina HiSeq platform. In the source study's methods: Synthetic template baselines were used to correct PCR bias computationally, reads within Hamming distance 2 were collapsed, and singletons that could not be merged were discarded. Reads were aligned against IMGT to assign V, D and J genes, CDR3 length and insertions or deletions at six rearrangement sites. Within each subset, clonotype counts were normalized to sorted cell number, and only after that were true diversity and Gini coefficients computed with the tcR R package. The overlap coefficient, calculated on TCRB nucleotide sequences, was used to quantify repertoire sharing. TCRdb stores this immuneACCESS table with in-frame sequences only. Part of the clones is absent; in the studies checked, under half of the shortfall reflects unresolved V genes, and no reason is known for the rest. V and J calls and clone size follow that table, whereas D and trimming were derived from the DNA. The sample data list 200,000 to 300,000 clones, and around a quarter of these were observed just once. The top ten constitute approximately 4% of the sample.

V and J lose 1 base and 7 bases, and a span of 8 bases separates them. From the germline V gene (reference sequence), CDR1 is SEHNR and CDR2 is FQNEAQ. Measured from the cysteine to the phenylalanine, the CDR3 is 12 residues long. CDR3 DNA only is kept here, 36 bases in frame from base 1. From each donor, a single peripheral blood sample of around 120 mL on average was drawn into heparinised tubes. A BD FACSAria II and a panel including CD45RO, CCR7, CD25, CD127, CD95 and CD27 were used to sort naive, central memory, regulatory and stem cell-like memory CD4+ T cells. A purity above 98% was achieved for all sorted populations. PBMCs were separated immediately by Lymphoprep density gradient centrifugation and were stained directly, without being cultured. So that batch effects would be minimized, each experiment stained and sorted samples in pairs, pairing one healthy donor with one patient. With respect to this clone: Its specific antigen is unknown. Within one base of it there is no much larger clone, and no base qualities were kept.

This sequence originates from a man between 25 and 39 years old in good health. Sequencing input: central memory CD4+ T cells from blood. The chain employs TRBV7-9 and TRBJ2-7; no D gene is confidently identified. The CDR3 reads CASSLGGIEQYF. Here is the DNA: TGTGCCAGCAGCTTAGGGGGAATTGAGCAGTACTTC.